The rows below give T cell receptor beta chains drawn from one sample of a study of post-analysis software for immune sequencing data. TCRdb ran MiXCR on the PCR reads and lists one entry per CDR3 protein. The sample holds about 460,000 distinct CDR3 sequences, roughly 45% seen once. The sequencing sample was made of blood. The receptors were gathered from a girl between 10 and 17 years old with multiple sclerosis. The CDR3 runs from the conserved cysteine through the conserved F or W. The D gene is left open where the match is weak. Only part of the rows carry a size: once, few, many, or a class if the clone is expanded.

J: TRBJ2-7
D: TRBD2
V: TRBV4-1
size: -
DNA: TGCGCCAGCAGCCAGGGCTCAAGGACTAGCGGGAGATACGAGCAGTACTTC
CDR3: CASSQGSRTSGRYEQYF

J: TRBJ2-1
D: -
V: TRBV10-3
size: -
DNA: TGTGCCATCACCGAAGGGGGGATGGCTGGCTACGAGCAGTGCTTC
CDR3: CAITEGGMAGYEQCF

J: TRBJ1-2
D: TRBD1
V: TRBV20-1
size: -
DNA: TGCAGTGCAGAGTCCGGGACAGGATATGGCTACACCTTC
CDR3: CSAESGTGYGYTF

J: TRBJ2-5
D: -
V: TRBV5-1
size: -
DNA: TGCGCCAGCAGCTTGAGTATAGGGAACGGGGAGCAGTACTTC
CDR3: CASSLSIGNGEQYF

J: TRBJ2-1
D: -
V: TRBV4-2
size: -
DNA: TGTGCCAGCAGCCAAATTGACCAGCTTGAGCAGTTCTTC
CDR3: CASSQIDQLEQFF

J: TRBJ2-1
D: -
V: TRBV6-2/TRBV6-3
size: -
DNA: TGTGCCAGCAGACGACCTAGCGTTCGGGAGAGGGACAATGAGCAGTTCTTC
CDR3: CASRRPSVRERDNEQFF

J: TRBJ1-2
D: -
V: TRBV2
size: -
DNA: TGTGCCAGCAGTGAAGAGCTCGGGCCGACCTATGGCTACACCTTC
CDR3: CASSEELGPTYGYTF

J: TRBJ2-1
D: -
V: TRBV7-9
size: many
DNA: TGTGCCAGCAGCTTGGCCCCATTTTACAATGAGCAGTTCTTC
CDR3: CASSLAPFYNEQFF

J: TRBJ1-4
D: -
V: TRBV27
size: -
DNA: TGTGCCAGCAAGTTAGGACCGCTTGCAACTAATGAAAAACTGTTTTTT
CDR3: CASKLGPLATNEKLFF

J: TRBJ2-7
D: TRBD2
V: TRBV7-2
size: -
DNA: TGTGCCAGCAGCTTAACTAGCGGGAGGAGCCACGAGCAGTACTTC
CDR3: CASSLTSGRSHEQYF

J: TRBJ2-7
D: -
V: TRBV18
size: -
DNA: TGTGCCAGCTCGCCGGGACTGTCGAGCTCCTACGAGCAGTACTTC
CDR3: CASSPGLSSSYEQYF

J: TRBJ2-4
D: -
V: TRBV7-2
size: few
DNA: TGTGCCAGCAGTCCCGACGGAAGGGAGCAGTACTTC
CDR3: CASSPDGREQYF

J: TRBJ2-7
D: -
V: TRBV25-1
size: -
DNA: TGTGCCAGCAGTGATCTTGGGGACTCCACCTACGAGCAGTACTTC
CDR3: CASSDLGDSTYEQYF

J: TRBJ2-7
D: TRBD2
V: TRBV27
size: few
DNA: TGTGCCAGCAGTTTTAATAGTGGGACTAGCGGATTACCAAGCTCCTACGAGCAGTACTTC
CDR3: CASSFNSGTSGLPSSYEQYF

J: TRBJ2-1
D: TRBD2
V: TRBV9
size: few
DNA: TGTGCCAGCAGCGTAGAAGGCGGGAGGGGTTACAATGAGCAGTTCTTC
CDR3: CASSVEGGRGYNEQFF

J: TRBJ2-1
D: TRBD1
V: TRBV12-3/TRBV12-4
size: few
DNA: TGTGCCAGCAGTTTATGGGACAGGGGCGCCTACGAGCAGTTCTTC
CDR3: CASSLWDRGAYEQFF

J: TRBJ2-7
D: -
V: TRBV29-1
size: many
DNA: TGCAGCGTTGAAGTTGGGCTTTACGAGCAGTACTTC
CDR3: CSVEVGLYEQYF

J: TRBJ2-5
D: TRBD2
V: TRBV13
size: -
DNA: TGTGCCAGCAGCATGGGACTAGCGGGAGATCACCAAGAGACCCAGTACTTC
CDR3: CASSMGLAGDHQETQYF

J: TRBJ1-4
D: -
V: TRBV2
size: few
DNA: TGTGCCAGCAGTGAGTTGACATCATCTAATGAAAAACTGTTTTTT
CDR3: CASSELTSSNEKLFF

J: TRBJ1-2
D: -
V: TRBV6-2/TRBV6-3
size: -
DNA: TGTGCCAGCAGTTACGGGGGGGCGCACTATGGCTACACCTTC
CDR3: CASSYGGAHYGYTF

J: TRBJ1-2
D: -
V: TRBV11-2
size: few
DNA: TGTGCCAGCAGCTTACACAGGGATCCTAACTATGGCTACACCTTC
CDR3: CASSLHRDPNYGYTF

J: TRBJ2-5
D: TRBD1
V: TRBV20-1
size: -
DNA: TGCAGTGCTAGAGATCCCGGGACAGCGAAAGAGACCCAGTACTTC
CDR3: CSARDPGTAKETQYF

J: TRBJ2-1
D: TRBD2
V: TRBV5-6
size: few
DNA: TGTGCCAGCAGCTCTCGCGGCCTAGCGGGAGTGAATGAGCAGTTCTTC
CDR3: CASSSRGLAGVNEQFF

J: TRBJ2-7
D: TRBD2
V: TRBV6-6
size: -
DNA: TGTGCCAGCAGTCGGGCAGCGGGAGGGGCCTACGAGCGGTACTTC
CDR3: CASSRAAGGAYERYF

J: TRBJ2-1
D: -
V: TRBV7-9
size: -
DNA: TGTGCCAGCAGCTTAGGGGATCGGGTTTTAGGAGATGAGCAGTTCTTC
CDR3: CASSLGDRVLGDEQFF

J: TRBJ2-7
D: -
V: TRBV6-1
size: -
DNA: TGTGCCAGCAGTGCCTACAGGACAATGGACGAGCAGTACTTC
CDR3: CASSAYRTMDEQYF

J: TRBJ2-1
D: TRBD2
V: TRBV6-1
size: -
DNA: TGTGCCAGCACCCTAGCGGGAGGGCCCGCTGAGCAGTTCTTC
CDR3: CASTLAGGPAEQFF

J: TRBJ2-2
D: -
V: TRBV7-2
size: -
DNA: TGTGCCAGCAGCTTACTTACAGCCGGGGAGCTGTTTTTT
CDR3: CASSLLTAGELFF

J: TRBJ2-3
D: TRBD2
V: TRBV5-6
size: -
DNA: TGTGCCAGCAGCACGACTAGCGGGACTAGCACAGATACGCAGTATTTT
CDR3: CASSTTSGTSTDTQYF

J: TRBJ2-5
D: -
V: TRBV28
size: few
DNA: TGTGCCAGCAGTTATATCCGGGAGACCCAGTACTTC
CDR3: CASSYIRETQYF

J: TRBJ2-1
D: TRBD2
V: TRBV3-1
size: -
DNA: TGTGCCAGCAGCGACCTCGGACTAGCGGGAGACGACGAGCAGTTCTTC
CDR3: CASSDLGLAGDDEQFF

J: TRBJ2-5
D: -
V: TRBV3-1
size: -
DNA: TGTGCCAGCAGGCCTAAAGGGGAGACCCAGTACTTC
CDR3: CASRPKGETQYF

J: TRBJ1-2
D: -
V: TRBV28
size: -
DNA: TGTGCCAGTGGGCTTAACTATGGCTACACCTTC
CDR3: CASGLNYGYTF

J: TRBJ2-1
D: -
V: TRBV6-2/TRBV6-3
size: -
DNA: TGTGCCAGCAGGTCGACTTATGGGGGAGGCTACAATGAGCAGTTCTTC
CDR3: CASRSTYGGGYNEQFF

J: TRBJ1-2
D: TRBD1
V: TRBV6-5
size: few
DNA: TGTGCCAGCAGTTACCGGGACAGGGTTAGGGAACGCTACACCTTC
CDR3: CASSYRDRVRERYTF

J: TRBJ2-5
D: TRBD2
V: TRBV5-1
size: -
DNA: TGCGCCAGCAGCGCGAGCGGGAGAGGGGAGACCCAGTACTTC
CDR3: CASSASGRGETQYF

J: TRBJ1-5
D: -
V: TRBV28
size: -
DNA: TGTGCCAGCAGTTTAATAGGGTCTAGCAATCAGCCCCAGCATTTT
CDR3: CASSLIGSSNQPQHF

J: TRBJ2-7
D: TRBD2
V: TRBV7-2
size: few
DNA: TGTGCCAGCAGTATACTAGCGGGAATTACCTACGAGCAGTACTTC
CDR3: CASSILAGITYEQYF

J: TRBJ2-5
D: -
V: TRBV7-2
size: -
DNA: TGTGCCAGCAGCTTAGCTCGGGCATCCCAAGAGACCCAGTACTTC
CDR3: CASSLARASQETQYF

J: TRBJ1-1
D: TRBD1
V: TRBV28
size: once
DNA: TGTGCCAGCAGTTTATCTCCGGGACAGGGGATGACTGAAGCTTTCTTT
CDR3: CASSLSPGQGMTEAFF

J: TRBJ1-2
D: TRBD1
V: TRBV5-1
size: -
DNA: TGCGCCAGCAGCGTGACAGGGAGGGATGGCTACACCTTC
CDR3: CASSVTGRDGYTF

J: TRBJ2-7
D: -
V: TRBV25-1
size: few
DNA: TGTGCCAGCAGTGATTCTGTCAGGAGCTCCTACGAGCAGTACTTC
CDR3: CASSDSVRSSYEQYF

J: TRBJ2-1
D: TRBD2
V: TRBV10-3
size: -
DNA: TGTGCCATCAGTGAGTGGGCTAGCGGGAGGGGAAATGAGCAGTTCTTC
CDR3: CAISEWASGRGNEQFF

J: TRBJ2-3
D: -
V: TRBV7-9
size: few
DNA: TGTGCCAGCAGCTTATATGTCGATACGCAGTATTTT
CDR3: CASSLYVDTQYF

J: TRBJ2-5
D: -
V: TRBV6-5
size: few
DNA: TGTGCCAGCAGTTATCCCGGGGAGGAGACCCAGTACTTC
CDR3: CASSYPGEETQYF